These T cell receptor beta chains were read from a single sample in a study of CD8 T cells in ankylosing spondylitis. TCRdb recomputed calls from the 5' RACE reads with MiXCR, one row per CDR3 protein. Among 190,000 or so distinct CDR3 sequences listed, about 13% were seen once. The sequencing sample was made of blood, either unsorted or a sorted T cell fraction (not recorded which). All receptors derive from a male donor with ankylosing spondylitis or in good health (not recorded which). Both conserved end residues are part of each CDR3. The D gene is left open where the match is weak. Clone size is not always given. Where it is, it says once, few, many or a class for expanded clones.

TRBV13,.,TRBJ2-1,TRBD2,CASSLYASGRAGNEQFF,TGTGCCAGCAGCCTATACGCTAGCGGGAGGGCTGGCAATGAGCAGTTCTTC
TRBV21-1,few,TRBJ2-5,.,CASSKEGASQETQYF,TGTGCCAGCAGCAAAGAGGGGGCCAGCCAAGAGACCCAGTACTTC
TRBV6-4,.,TRBJ1-1,.,CASSDPITEAFF,TGTGCCAGCAGTGACCCTATCACTGAAGCTTTCTTT
TRBV5-1,many,TRBJ2-1,.,CASSLAPEYNEQFF,TGCGCCAGCAGCTTGGCCCCGGAGTACAATGAGCAGTTCTTC
TRBV10-2,many,TRBJ2-7,.,CASSESGDEQYF,TGCGCCAGCAGTGAGTCAGGGGACGAGCAGTACTTC
TRBV6-1,.,TRBJ1-5,TRBD1,CASTDGTVSNQPQHF,TGTGCCAGCACCGACGGGACAGTGAGCAATCAGCCCCAGCATTTT
TRBV27,few,TRBJ1-2,.,CASSLSGFYGYTF,TGTGCCAGCAGTTTATCAGGGTTCTATGGCTACACCTTC
TRBV6-5,.,TRBJ2-2,.,CASSYSGQTGELFF,TGTGCCAGCAGTTACTCCGGACAAACCGGGGAGCTGTTTTTT
TRBV7-2,.,TRBJ2-1,TRBD2,CASSSRTSLKNEQFF,TGTGCCAGCAGCTCCAGGACTAGCCTAAAAAATGAGCAGTTCTTC
TRBV6-1,few,TRBJ2-7,TRBD1,CASQGQGWNEQYF,TGTGCCAGCCAGGGACAGGGGTGGAACGAGCAGTACTTC
TRBV4-1,.,TRBJ2-1,.,CASSPTSTSYNEQFF,TGCGCCAGCAGCCCAACTAGCACTTCCTACAATGAGCAGTTCTTC
TRBV15,.,TRBJ1-2,.,CATSRVPFGTPGGYTF,TGTGCCACCAGCAGAGTCCCTTTTGGGACGCCGGGAGGCTACACCTTC
TRBV9,many,TRBJ2-3,TRBD2,CASSVEAGRAADTQYF,TGTGCCAGCAGCGTAGAGGCCGGGAGGGCCGCAGATACGCAGTATTTT
TRBV4-1,many,TRBJ2-2,.,CASSLDQGHGELFF,TGCGCCAGCAGCCTAGATCAGGGACACGGGGAGCTGTTTTTT
TRBV12-3/TRBV12-4,many,TRBJ2-1,TRBD2,CASSWIGLASYNEQFF,TGTGCCAGCAGTTGGATAGGACTAGCCTCCTACAATGAGCAGTTCTTC
TRBV2,.,TRBJ2-3,.,CASSDSSTGRTQYF,TGTGCCAGCAGTGACTCCTCCACGGGGCGTACGCAGTATTTT
TRBV6-2/TRBV6-3,.,TRBJ2-3,.,CASSPSGTQYF,TGTGCCAGCAGCCCTTCGGGTACGCAGTATTTT
TRBV11-2,few,TRBJ2-3,.,CASSLMRASTDTQYF,TGTGCCAGCAGCTTAATGAGAGCTAGCACAGATACGCAGTATTTT